The 16 T cell receptor beta chains below come from one sample, sequenced in a study of brain T cells in children with intractable seizures (dated by TCRdb to about 2021). The library relied on the immunoSEQ multiplex PCR assay. Entries here come from immuneACCESS through TCRdb and include only in-frame sequences with V and J called. Some clones fail to appear in such tables; in the studies checked, an unresolved V gene covers under half of the shortfall, and the cause of the remainder is unknown. Within this sample are about 340,000 clones, with roughly 92% of them counted one time only. Jointly, the top ten make up roughly 5.7% of the sample. The time point label corresponds to: blood from clinic visit 5 months post-surgery; TSC patient then seizure free. Material: peripheral blood, obtained less than 6 months after surgery. The source is a boy younger than two with tuberous sclerosis and intractable seizures.

The V and J genes are TRBV27 and TRBJ2-2; D not certain. From germline, CDR1 is MNHEY and CDR2 SMNVEV (reference sequence). The CDR3 sequence is 11 residues long. Deletions cut 6 bases from V and 8 bases from J, with 7 bases between. The CDR3 nucleotides read TGTGCCAGCAGCCAAGCAGGGGAGCTGTTTTTT. Protein product: CASSQAGELFF.

V and J are TRBV7-3 and TRBJ2-1, with no clear D. The CDR3 extends over 15 amino acids. The germline V gene has CDR1 SGHTA and CDR2 FQGTGA. V dropped 4 bases and J dropped 4 bases, with 14 bases sitting between them. CDR3: CASSSEILSYNEQFF. The CDR3 nucleotides are TGTGCCAGCAGCTCCGAAATTTTATCGTACAATGAGCAGTTCTTC.

In DNA, the CDR3 is TGTGCCAGCAGCCCCAGGGCGGGGGGGGGCTACACCTTC. It encodes CASSPRAGGGYTF. The chain carries TRBV7-2 and TRBJ1-2; the D gene is possibly TRBD1 (5 bases). This CDR3 comprises 13 residues. From germline, CDR1 is SGHTA and CDR2 FQGNSA. V lost 5 bases, J lost 8 bases, and 15 bases lay in between.

The V and J genes are TRBV30 and TRBJ1-3; D possibly corresponds to TRBD1 (5 bases). Trimming took 4 bases from V and 0 from J, leaving 16 bases between them. Germline CDR1 GTSNPN, CDR2 SVGIG (reference sequence). CDR3 size: 16 residues. CDR3 amino acids: CAWKKSPGPSGNTIYF. For the CDR3, the DNA is TGTGCCTGGAAGAAGAGTCCGGGGCCCTCTGGAAACACCATATATTTT.

The chain is built from TRBV5-6 and TRBJ2-7; the D is unclear. The CDR3 has 13 residues. Germline CDR1 reads SGHDT; CDR2 reads YYEEEE. V lost 1 base, J lost 2 bases, and 7 bases lay in between. CDR3 DNA: TGTGCCAGCAGCTTGCTAGTTCCCTACGAGCAGTACTTC. Protein: CASSLLVPYEQYF.

This clone was found once. The rearrangement joins TRBV9 to TRBJ2-7; D possibly uses TRBD1 or TRBD2 (6 bases each). Germline CDR1 SGDLS, CDR2 YYNGEE. V was trimmed by 3 bases and J by 2 bases, leaving 12 bases between them. CDR3 length: 14 amino acids. CDR3 bases: TGTGCCAGCAGCGCCTCCGGGGGCCCCTACGAGCAGTACTTC. Protein product: CASSASGGPYEQYF.

On this clone: The junction and the germline gene differ at one end; a read error may be behind it. Other DNA sequences of this sample code for an identical CDR3. This sequence joins TRBV7-2 and TRBJ2-7; 11 bases fit TRBD2. Germline V gene data show CDR1 as SGHTA and CDR2 as FQGNSA. This CDR3 is 13 amino acids long. The chain's CDR3 is CASSLAGGYEQYF. Written as DNA, the CDR3 is TGTGCCAGCAGCCTAGCGGGGGGCTACGAGCAGTACTTC.

This clone was seen only a few times. The chain employs TRBV7-3 and TRBJ2-7, with 10 positions matching TRBD2. Germline V gene lookup returns CDR1 SGHTA and CDR2 FQGTGA. The ends lost 5 bases at V and 5 bases at J; junction bases unmatched: 9. The CDR3 is 15 residues long. The CDR3 loop reads CASSPLAGGRDEQYF. The CDR3 DNA reads as TGTGCCAGCAGCCCGTTAGCGGGAGGTCGGGACGAGCAGTACTTC.

V and J are TRBV7-9 and TRBJ2-2; TRBD2 is a possible D gene (6 bases). Trimming left V 5 bases short and J 7 bases short, with 17 bases between. Germline values: CDR1 SEHNR, CDR2 FQNEAQ (reference sequence). CDR3 size: 15 residues. The CDR3 DNA reads TGTGCCAGCAGCACGTTCCGGGAGAGTGGCGGGGAGCTGTTTTTT. This gives the protein CASSTFRESGGELFF. The full variable domain, with the rest looked up from reference TRBV7-9 and TRBJ2-2, is DTGVSQNPRHKITKRGQNVTFRCDPISEHNRLYWYRQTLGQGPEFLTYFQNEAQLEKSRLLSDRFSAERPKGSFSTLEIQRTEQGDSAMYLCASSTFRESGGELFFGEGSRLTVL.

The chain carries TRBV6-1 and TRBJ2-3; D perhaps matches TRBD2 (5 bases). The germline CDR1 and CDR2 sequences are MNHNS and SASEGT. The CDR3 loop spans 15 amino acids. V was shortened by 3 bases and J by 0 bases, with 10 bases between the two germline ends. The CDR3 loop reads CASSEGGFSTDTQYF. For the CDR3, the DNA is TGTGCCAGCAGTGAGGGCGGGTTTAGCACAGATACGCAGTATTTT.

J is TRBJ2-3 and V is TRBV10-2; D is possibly TRBD2 (5 bases). CDR3 length equals 14 residues. Germline V gene sequence: CDR1 WSHSY, CDR2 SAAADI. V was shortened by 5 bases and J by 1 base, with 10 bases between the two germline ends. CDR3 DNA sequence: TGCGCCAGCAGTAGCAGCGGACGCACAGATACGCAGTATTTT. Protein product: CASSSSGRTDTQYF.

As regards this clone: The identical CDR3 is also encoded by other nucleotide sequences in the sample. V usage is TRBV30 and J usage is TRBJ2-7; no firm D call. This CDR3 has 11 amino acids. V was pared by 0 bases and J by 4 bases, with 4 bases between. Germline CDR1 reads GTSNPN; CDR2 reads SVGIG (reference sequence). The CDR3 spells CAWSVSYEQYF. The CDR3 DNA sequence: TGTGCCTGGAGTGTAAGTTACGAGCAGTACTTC.

The chain combines TRBV4-1 with TRBJ2-7; D is uncertain. This CDR3 region has 13 residues. V gave up 6 bases and J gave up 3 bases, with 12 bases separating them. Germline V gene data show CDR1 as MGHRA and CDR2 as YSYEKL. CDR3 protein: CASSWGPGYEQYF. The CDR3 coding sequence is TGCGCCAGCAGTTGGGGTCCGGGCTACGAGCAGTACTTC.

This clone was recorded once. J is TRBJ2-5 and V is TRBV28, with D perhaps being TRBD1 or TRBD2 (5 bases each). This CDR3 contains 15 residues. Trimming pared 3 bases from V and 4 bases from J, leaving 15 bases between. Germline CDR1 reads MDHEN; CDR2 reads SYDVKM. The CDR3 sequence is CASSFRGRYGETQYF. The DNA for the CDR3 is TGTGCCAGCAGTTTCCGGGGACGTTACGGAGAGACCCAGTACTTC.

J is TRBJ2-3 and V is TRBV6-5; TRBD2 matches at 9 bases. With 4 bases clipped from V and 1 base from J, the junction kept 0 bases outside the gene matches. The CDR3 consists of 14 residues. Germline lookup yields CDR1 MNHEY and CDR2 SVGAGI. The CDR3 protein is CASSWTSGTDTQYF. The CDR3 bases are TGTGCCAGCAGTTGGACTAGCGGCACAGATACGCAGTATTTT.

The chain's CDR3 is CASSQKQINTGELFF. CDR3 bases: TGTGCCAGCAGCCAGAAGCAGATAAACACCGGGGAGCTGTTTTTT. The gene calls are TRBV3-1 (or the pseudogene TRBV3-2) and TRBJ2-2, with D uncertain. The germline V and J ends were trimmed by 3 bases and 2 bases, with 10 bases remaining between them. CDR3 length: 15 amino acids. CDR1 LGHDT and CDR2 YNNKEL come from the germline V gene (reference sequence).